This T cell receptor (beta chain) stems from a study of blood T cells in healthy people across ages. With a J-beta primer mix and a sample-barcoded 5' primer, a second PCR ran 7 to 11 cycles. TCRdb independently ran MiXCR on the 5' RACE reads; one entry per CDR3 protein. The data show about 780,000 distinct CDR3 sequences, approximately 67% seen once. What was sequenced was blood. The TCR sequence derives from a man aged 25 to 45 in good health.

This chain's CDR3 is CATQGTENTGELFF. DNA for the CDR3: TGTGCCACTCAGGGGACAGAGAACACCGGGGAGCTGTTTTTT. The V gene is TRBV10-3, the J gene TRBJ2-2; 7 nucleotides match TRBD1. V lost 10 bases, J lost 1 base, and 6 bases stayed unmatched. The CDR3 sequence is 14 residues long. CDR1 ENHRY and CDR2 SYGVKD come from the germline V gene.